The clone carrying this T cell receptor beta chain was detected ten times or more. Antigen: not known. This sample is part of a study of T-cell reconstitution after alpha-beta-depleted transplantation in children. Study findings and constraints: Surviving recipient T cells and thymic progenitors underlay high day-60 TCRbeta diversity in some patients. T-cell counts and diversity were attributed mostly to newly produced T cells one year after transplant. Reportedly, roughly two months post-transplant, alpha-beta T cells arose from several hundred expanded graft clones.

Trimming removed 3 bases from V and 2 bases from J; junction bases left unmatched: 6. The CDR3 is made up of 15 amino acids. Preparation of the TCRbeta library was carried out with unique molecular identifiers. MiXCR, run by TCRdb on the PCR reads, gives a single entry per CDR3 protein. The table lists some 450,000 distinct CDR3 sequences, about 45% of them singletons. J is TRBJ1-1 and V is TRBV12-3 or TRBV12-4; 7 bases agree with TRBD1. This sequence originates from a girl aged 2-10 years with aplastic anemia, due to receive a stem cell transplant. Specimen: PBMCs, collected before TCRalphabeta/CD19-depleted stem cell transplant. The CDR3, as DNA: TGTGCCAGCAGTTTGGTTTGGGACAGCAACACTGAAGCTTTCTTT. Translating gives CASSLVWDSNTEAFF.